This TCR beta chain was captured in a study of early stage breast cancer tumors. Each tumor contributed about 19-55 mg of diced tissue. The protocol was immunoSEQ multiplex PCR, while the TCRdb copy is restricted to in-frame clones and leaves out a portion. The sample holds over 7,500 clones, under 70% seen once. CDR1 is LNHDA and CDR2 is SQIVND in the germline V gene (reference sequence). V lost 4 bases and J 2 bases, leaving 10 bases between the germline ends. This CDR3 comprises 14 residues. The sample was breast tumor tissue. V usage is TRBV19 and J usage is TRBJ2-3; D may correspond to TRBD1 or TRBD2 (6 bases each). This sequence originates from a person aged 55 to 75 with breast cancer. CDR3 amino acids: CASSRTGATDTQYF. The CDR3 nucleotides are TGTGCCAGTAGTAGGACGGGGGCCACAGATACGCAGTATTTT. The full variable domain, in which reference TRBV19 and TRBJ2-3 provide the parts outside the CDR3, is DGGITQSPKYLFRKEGQNVTLSCEQNLNHDAMYWYRQDPGQGLRLIYYSQIVNDFQKGDIAEGYSVSREKKESFPLTVTSAQKNPTAFYLCASSRTGATDTQYFGPGTRLTVL.